This T cell receptor (beta chain) was obtained from a study of OX40 agonist ivuxolimab in advanced cancers. Study-wide results and caveats: Compared with CD4+, CD8+ T cells on average had more expanded clones.

Data came from immunoSEQ multiplex PCR; TCRdb stores just in-frame clones and leaves some out. This sample carries over 80,000 clones, about 88% of them seen once, and the ten largest clones take around 0.82%. A remark on this clone: Its antigen is not known.

V was clipped by 5 bases and J by 2 bases, with 9 bases between them. This CDR3 is 13 amino acids long. Germline CDR1 SGHAT, CDR2 FQNNGV. The source was CD4+ or CD8+ T cells sorted from blood, collected in a trial of the OX40 agonist ivuxolimab. This receptor was obtained from an adult with an advanced solid tumor such as melanoma, head and neck, liver or kidney cancer. This chain links TRBV11-2 with TRBJ2-5, with D possibly being TRBD1 (5 bases). CDR3: CASSRQIQETQYF. The CDR3 DNA follows: TGTGCCAGCAGCAGACAGATACAAGAGACCCAGTACTTC.